This entry concerns a single T cell receptor beta chain. The data stem from a study of blood T cell repertoires in COVID-19. About the study: Spain, Italy and the United States supplied samples that represented acute and convalescent COVID-19. The analysed material was cDNA or gDNA that came from T cells, B-cell-depleted T cells, or PBMCs.

Germline V CDR1 and CDR2: LNHDA, SQIVND (reference sequence). The junction had 12 bases not matched to a gene; V was cut back by 5 bases and J by 4 bases. The CDR3 is 18 amino acids. Original processing notes: The assay estimated nucleated cells by amplifying reference gene primers. The table came from immunoSEQ multiplex PCR; TCRdb's copy has only in-frame clones and leaves some out. Clone size and the V and J calls come from that table; the DNA yielded D and trimming. The sample contains about 130,000 clones, roughly 83% of which appear only once. The clonotype comes from a woman of 80 years or more with acute or convalescent COVID-19. The sequencing sample was made of peripheral blood. V and J are TRBV19 and TRBJ1-6, with 9 bases aligning to TRBD1. CDR3 nucleotides: TGTGCCAGTAGTCGACTCCCCGGGACAGGGATTTATAATTCACCCCTCCACTTT. Amino acid sequence: CASSRLPGTGIYNSPLHF.